This TCR beta chain was obtained from a study of blood T cells in healthy people across ages. Study-wide results and limits: Older individuals had lower TCR beta diversity per million T cells (the decline was roughly linear).

A J-beta primer mix and a sample-barcoded 5' primer were used in a second PCR of roughly 6 to 11 cycles. One entry per CDR3 protein, called by TCRdb with MiXCR from the 5' RACE reads. Here the sample spans some 800,000 distinct CDR3 sequences, around a quarter being singletons. The donors, aged roughly 6 to 90, were healthy Caucasians from Russia. There are 16 residues in the CDR3. Germline loops: CDR1 LGHNA, CDR2 YSLEER. J was trimmed by 4 bases and V by 1 base; bases with no gene match: 6. Points on this clonotype: No antigen is known for it.

These data are also associated with another study on T cells of mothers and their children. As that study records: According to the study, all extracted RNA entered cDNA synthesis at around 1.4 ug per 15 ul. Every mother produced more than 8 million TCR beta CDR3 reads, whereas every child provided 3 million to 3.5 million.

The source material was blood. V usage is TRBV4-3 and J usage is TRBJ2-2; 7 nucleotides line up with TRBD2. The source is a boy under 18 in good health. CDR3 in DNA: TGCGCCAGCAGCCAAGGACTAGCAAAGGGCACCGGGGAGCTGTTTTTT. Its translation: CASSQGLAKGTGELFF.